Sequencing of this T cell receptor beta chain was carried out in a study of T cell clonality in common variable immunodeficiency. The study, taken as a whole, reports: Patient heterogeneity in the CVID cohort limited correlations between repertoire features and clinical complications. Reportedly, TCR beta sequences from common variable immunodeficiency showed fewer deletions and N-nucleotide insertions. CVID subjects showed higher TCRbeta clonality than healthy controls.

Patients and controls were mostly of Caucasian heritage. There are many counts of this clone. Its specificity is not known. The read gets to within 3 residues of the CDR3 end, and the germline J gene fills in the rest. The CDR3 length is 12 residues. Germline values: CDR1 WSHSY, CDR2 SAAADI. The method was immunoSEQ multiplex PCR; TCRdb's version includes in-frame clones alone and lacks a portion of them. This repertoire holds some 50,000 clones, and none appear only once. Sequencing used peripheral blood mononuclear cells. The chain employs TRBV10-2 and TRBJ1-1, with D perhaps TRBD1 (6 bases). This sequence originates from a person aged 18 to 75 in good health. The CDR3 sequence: CASSDPGQQAFF. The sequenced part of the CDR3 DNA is TGCGCCAGCAGTGACCCCGGACAGCAA.